This TCR beta chain was recorded in a study of shared T cell receptors in the human thymus. TCRdb keeps only in-frame clones here, not all; method: immunoSEQ multiplex PCR. The sample shows just under 550,000 clones, about four fifths of them seen only once. V lost 6 bases, J lost 8 bases, and 17 bases stayed unmatched. CDR1 MNHEY and CDR2 SMNVEV come from the germline V gene (reference sequence). The CDR3 covers 17 residues. This sample was shared with a second study, whose subject was human thymus T cells. This second study says: Thymic samples were excised during corrective heart operations.

This chain links TRBV27 with TRBJ2-1; 9 bases fit TRBD1. This TCR was recovered from a boy under two years old with a congenital heart defect. Material: thymocytes. Written as DNA, the CDR3 is TGTGCCAGCAGCGGGACCCCGAGGGACAGGGTTCCCTATGAGCAGTTCTTC. Protein product: CASSGTPRDRVPYEQFF.